This TCR beta chain was profiled in a study of T cell repertoires in cytomegalovirus infection. V shed 5 bases, J shed 0 bases, and the junction held 8 bases outside the gene matches. The CDR3 extends over 16 amino acids. The V gene's germline CDR1 is SGHVS and CDR2 FQNEAQ. One entry per CDR3 protein, called by TCRdb with MiXCR from the reads. The sample includes 630,000 or so distinct CDR3 sequences, roughly 24% seen only once; the top ten take roughly 8%. The chain is built from TRBV7-8 and TRBJ2-3, with 7 bases that match TRBD1. What was sequenced was CD8+ T cells from PBMCs. This receptor was identified in a human donor in good health (CMV status not recorded). Some clones in this sample may be carry-over from other donors' samples. The CDR3 bases are TGTGCCAGCAGCCTGTGGGACAGCACCAGCACAGATACGCAGTATTTT. Translation: CASSLWDSTSTDTQYF. Full variable domain (missing parts from reference TRBV7-8 and TRBJ2-3): GAGVSQSPRYKVAKRGQDVALRCDPISGHVSLFWYQQALGQGPEFLTYFQNEAQLDKSGLPSDRFFAERPEGSVSTLKIQRTQQEDSAVYLCASSLWDSTSTDTQYFGPGTRLTVL.